This T cell receptor (beta chain) was recovered during a study of blood T cells in healthy people across ages. A second PCR, run for roughly 7 to 12 cycles, used a sample-barcoded 5' primer plus a J-beta primer mix. TCRdb fed the 5' RACE reads into MiXCR, producing one record per CDR3 protein. The sample consists of 700,000 or so distinct CDR3 sequences, 40% to 45% of them appearing once. This clonotype was counted a few times. From germline, CDR1 is DFQATT and CDR2 SNEGSKA (reference sequence). Germline trimming cut 6 bases from V and 4 bases from J; bases unmatched to any gene: 10. This CDR3 has 15 amino acids. A minimum of 7 million PBMCs was isolated per sample.

The sequence was collected from a man older than 75 in good health. The chain combines TRBV20-1 with TRBJ2-3; 10 bases line up with TRBD2. The sample consisted of blood. The CDR3 DNA reads as TGCAGTGCCACCAGCGGGAGGGCAATCGCAGATACGCAGTATTTT. It codes for CSATSGRAIADTQYF.